What follows are 3 T cell receptor beta chains derived from one specimen sequenced in a study of blood T cell repertoires in COVID-19. Assay used: immunoSEQ multiplex PCR; TCRdb lists only in-frame clones, some missing. This sample has some 300,000 clones, with roughly nine tenths found just once. The sample consisted of PBMCs or T cells enriched from blood (not recorded which). These receptors all come from a woman aged 35 to 49 who had recovered from COVID-19.

This clone has only one observation. The chain uses TRBV4-1 and TRBJ1-4, with TRBD1 identical over 9 bases. Germline trimming cut 4 bases from V and 5 bases from J; bases unmatched to any gene: 5. Per the germline V gene, CDR1 is MGHRA and CDR2 is YSYEKL. The length of the CDR3 is 15 residues. The CDR3 DNA reads as TGCGCCAGCAGCCCAGACGGGACAGGGAATGAAAAACTGTTTTTT. Its protein is CASSPDGTGNEKLFF.

This clone came up a few times. This chain uses TRBV2 with TRBJ1-1, with D unresolved. The germline V gene has CDR1 SNHLY and CDR2 FYNNEI. CDR3 length: 15 amino acids. The V and J ends lost 3 bases and 1 base respectively, with 12 bases between them. In DNA form, the CDR3 reads TGTGCCAGCAGTGACCCGGGTCGTCGGAACACTGAAGCTTTCTTT. As protein: CASSDPGRRNTEAFF.

V usage is TRBV19 and J usage is TRBJ1-2; 8 bases match TRBD1. Germline V gives CDR1 LNHDA, CDR2 SQIVND (reference sequence). The CDR3 has 14 amino acids. The trim removed 8 bases at V and 2 bases at J, leaving 7 bases unmatched. CDR3 amino acids: CASAGQGANYGYTF. The CDR3 DNA reads as TGTGCCAGTGCCGGACAGGGAGCCAACTATGGCTACACCTTC.